The 27 T cell receptor beta chains below come from one sample, sequenced in a study of OX40 agonist ivuxolimab in advanced cancers. Measured with immunoSEQ multiplex PCR; TCRdb has only the in-frame clones, and not every one. Here the sample spans 70,000 to 100,000 clones, 75% to 90% being singletons. This material consisted of CD4+ or CD8+ T cells sorted from blood, taken in a trial of the OX40 agonist ivuxolimab. The receptor set was obtained from an adult with an advanced solid tumor such as melanoma, head and neck, liver or kidney cancer.

V usage is TRBV27 and J usage is TRBJ2-3, with a weak D call TRBD1 (5 bases). The V end lost 2 bases, the J end lost 5 bases, and 11 bases lay between the germline ends. Germline CDR1 and CDR2: MNHEY and SMNVEV (reference sequence). The CDR3 covers 14 residues. The CDR3 nucleotides read TGTGCCAGCAGTTTAAGCAGGGCAAGAGATACGCAGTATTTT. Amino acids: CASSLSRARDTQYF.

This clone was counted only a few times. The chain combines TRBV10-3 with TRBJ1-1; TRBD1 is a possible D gene (5 bases). Trimming left V 5 bases short and J 0 bases short, with 13 bases between. Germline V CDR1 and CDR2: ENHRY, SYGVKD. The CDR3 totals 15 residues. CDR3 amino acids: CAISRGEAVNTEAFF. As DNA, the CDR3 is TGTGCCATCAGTCGGGGGGAGGCAGTGAACACTGAAGCTTTCTTT.

The chain has TRBV6-5 and TRBJ2-7; D might be TRBD1 or TRBD2, each matching 6 bases. The CDR3 covers 13 residues. Germline values: CDR1 MNHEY, CDR2 SVGAGI. Trimming removed 6 bases at V and 6 bases at J, with 15 bases between. CDR3 sequence: CASRRTRGGEQYF. The CDR3 DNA sequence: TGTGCCAGCAGAAGAACCAGGGGAGGCGAGCAGTACTTC.

The chain employs TRBV19 and TRBJ2-5, with D unclear. The better agreement between TRBJ2-7 and the DNA end casts doubt on the J call. The V gene's germline CDR1 is LNHDA and CDR2 SQIVND (reference sequence). CDR3 size: 13 residues. CDR3 nucleotides: TGTGCCAGTAGTCAATTAGTATCCTACGAGCAGTACTTC. Translating it yields CASSQLVSYEQYF.

This clone was observed a single time. The chain carries TRBV2 and TRBJ2-7; the match to TRBD1 covers 10 bases. Germline CDR1 is SNHLY and CDR2 is FYNNEI. J lost 3 bases, V lost 7 bases, and 21 bases had no gene match. The CDR3 runs 19 residues. CDR3 in amino acids: CASKAIPGQGRSWVYEQYF. In nucleotides, the CDR3 is TGTGCCAGCAAGGCTATACCGGGACAGGGGAGGAGTTGGGTCTACGAGCAGTACTTC.

The chain carries TRBV7-2 and TRBJ2-3; tentatively, D is TRBD2 (5 bases). Germline CDR1 SGHTA, CDR2 FQGNSA. V lost 5 bases, J lost 0 bases, and 12 bases lay in between. The CDR3 spans 15 residues. In nucleotides, the CDR3 is TGTGCCAGCAGCCCCGACTACCTAAGCACAGATACGCAGTATTTT. It encodes CASSPDYLSTDTQYF.

The chain recombines TRBV5-4 with TRBJ2-7; 7 nucleotides match TRBD2. V trimming: 1 base; J trimming: 5 bases; junction bases outside the gene matches: 3. Per germline, CDR1 SGHNT and CDR2 YYREEE (reference sequence). The CDR3 is 13 residues long. CDR3 nucleotides: TGTGCCAGCAGCTTGCGGGGGGTCGACGAGCAGTACTTC. This gives the protein CASSLRGVDEQYF.

The chain combines TRBV6-5 with TRBJ2-7, with TRBD1 identical over 8 bases. The germline V gene has CDR1 MNHEY and CDR2 SVGAGI. This CDR3 is 14 amino acids long. Trimming cost V 2 bases and J 5 bases; bases outside gene matches: 5. The CDR3 region is CASSYPGGRDEQYF. CDR3 nucleotide sequence: TGTGCCAGCAGTTACCCAGGGGGCAGGGACGAGCAGTACTTC.

The CDR3 bases are TGTGCCAGCAAAGTCGGCAATGAGCAGTTCTTC. The encoded protein is CASKVGNEQFF. V is TRBV7-9 and J is TRBJ2-1; D unresolved. The length of the CDR3 is 11 residues. Trimming cost V 7 bases and J 6 bases, with 7 bases left between them. CDR1 and CDR2 from the germline V gene are SEHNR and FQNEAQ (reference sequence).

The rearrangement joins TRBV30 to TRBJ2-7; possible D gene TRBD1, 6 bases. Per the germline V gene, CDR1 is GTSNPN and CDR2 is SVGIG (reference sequence). V gave up 0 bases and J gave up 7 bases, with 10 bases separating them. CDR3 length: 12 amino acids. DNA of the CDR3: TGTGCCTGGAGTGTACAGGGTGGGGAGCAGTACTTC. This translates into CAWSVQGGEQYF.

A note on this clone: This same CDR3 is encoded by further DNA sequences in the sample. The chain combines TRBV19 with TRBJ2-3; 12 nucleotides match TRBD2. The CDR3 consists of 15 residues. The V and J ends lost 8 bases and 0 bases, in that order; junction bases with no gene match: 3. Germline CDR1 is LNHDA and CDR2 is SQIVND (reference sequence). Written as DNA, the CDR3 is TGTGCCAGTTCGGGGACTAGCGGGAGCACAGATACGCAGTATTTT. Its translation is CASSGTSGSTDTQYF.

The genes are TRBV5-8 and TRBJ2-3; 9 bases line up with TRBD1. With V trimmed by 7 bases and J by 0 bases, 3 bases remained unmatched. The CDR3 spans 14 residues. Germline V lookup: CDR1 SGHTS, CDR2 YDEGEE. DNA for the CDR3: TGTGCCAGCGGAGGGACAGGGAGCACAGATACGCAGTATTTT. The encoded protein is CASGGTGSTDTQYF.

As concerns this clone: Other DNA sequences in the same sample also yield this CDR3. The chain combines TRBV10-3 with TRBJ2-5; 9 bases align to TRBD2. CDR3 length equals 14 residues. CDR1 is ENHRY, CDR2 SYGVKD, per germline. The ends lost 10 bases at V and 4 bases at J; junction bases unmatched: 10. CDR3 bases: TGTGCCACGCAAGCGGGAGGCCGAGGAGAGACCCAGTACTTC. This translates into CATQAGGRGETQYF.

The chain links TRBV5-8 to TRBJ1-3; D uncertain. This CDR3 is built from 15 residues. Germline-derived CDR1 and CDR2 are SGHTS and YDEGEE. Trimming stripped 4 bases from V and 0 bases from J, with 11 bases between. Here the CDR3 reads CASSTDLDSGNTIYF. CDR3 nucleotides: TGTGCCAGCAGCACAGACCTGGACTCTGGAAACACCATATATTTT.

The chain carries TRBV7-9 and TRBJ1-4, with D unresolved. The CDR3 has 14 amino acids. Germline CDR1 is SEHNR and CDR2 is FQNEAQ (reference sequence). The V end was cut by 0 bases, the J end by 6 bases, with 8 bases between. The CDR3: CASSLAGGDEKLFF. For the CDR3, the DNA is TGTGCCAGCAGCTTAGCGGGCGGGGATGAAAAACTGTTTTTT. Complete variable domain (other parts from reference TRBV7-9 and TRBJ1-4): DTGVSQNPRHKITKRGQNVTFRCDPISEHNRLYWYRQTLGQGPEFLTYFQNEAQLEKSRLLSDRFSAERPKGSFSTLEIQRTEQGDSAMYLCASSLAGGDEKLFFGSGTQLSVL.

The rearrangement joins TRBV7-2 to TRBJ1-5; TRBD1 matches 8 bases. The CDR3 spans 18 residues. From germline, CDR1 is SGHTA and CDR2 FQGNSA. The ends lost 5 bases at V and 0 bases at J; junction bases unmatched: 12. CDR3 sequence (DNA): TGTGCCAGCAGCCTCGATGGGACAGGAACGTATAGCAATCAGCCCCAGCATTTT. Its translation is CASSLDGTGTYSNQPQHF. Looking up the rest from reference TRBV7-2 and TRBJ1-5 gives the full variable domain: GAGVSQSPSNKVTEKGKDVELRCDPISGHTALYWYRQSLGQGLEFLIYFQGNSAPDKSGLPSDRFSAERTGGSVSTLTIQRTQQEDSAVYLCASSLDGTGTYSNQPQHFGDGTRLSIL.

This sequence joins TRBV29-1 and TRBJ2-7; 12 nucleotides agree with TRBD1. The CDR3 covers 13 residues. Trimming took 6 bases from V and 4 from J; bases not matched to a gene: 4. The germline CDR1 and CDR2 sequences are SQVTM and ANQGSEA. The CDR3 sequence is CSVPGQGAYEQYF. CDR3 DNA sequence: TGCAGCGTGCCGGGACAGGGGGCTTACGAGCAGTACTTC.

This chain uses TRBV2 with TRBJ2-4; the D gene is possibly TRBD1 (7 bases). Germline lookup yields CDR1 SNHLY and CDR2 FYNNEI. The CDR3 is 12 residues long. Trimming removed 4 bases from V and 9 bases from J, with 10 bases in between. The CDR3 coding sequence is TGTGCCAGCAGTGTGCAGGGGGGCATTCAGTACTTC. Amino acids: CASSVQGGIQYF.

The gene calls are TRBV5-1 and TRBJ2-5; 9 bases match TRBD1. V was pared by 6 bases and J by 4 bases, with 16 bases of the junction left unmatched. CDR1 and CDR2 (germline): SGHRS, YFSETQ. The CDR3 is 17 amino acids. Here the CDR3 reads CASTPGQGGVGVETQYF. In DNA form, the CDR3 reads TGCGCCAGCACGCCGGGACAGGGAGGAGTAGGTGTAGAGACCCAGTACTTC. The entire variable domain, with the rest obtained from reference TRBV5-1 and TRBJ2-5, is as follows: KAGVTQTPRYLIKTRGQQVTLSCSPISGHRSVSWYQQTPGQGLQFLFEYFSETQRNKGNFPGRFSGRQFSNSRSEMNVSTLELGDSALYLCASTPGQGGVGVETQYFGPGTRLLVL.

The rearrangement uses TRBV19 and TRBJ2-5; a weak D match, TRBD2 (7 bases). With 8 bases removed from V and 5 bases from J, the gap between germline ends came to 15 bases. Germline V gives CDR1 LNHDA, CDR2 SQIVND (reference sequence). CDR3 length equals 13 residues. The CDR3 loop is CASRGASSETQYF. The DNA of the CDR3 is TGTGCCAGTCGGGGGGCTAGCTCGGAGACCCAGTACTTC.

The chain carries TRBV19 and TRBJ1-2; 8 nucleotides line up with TRBD1. The V segment lost 6 bases and the J segment 7 bases; nucleotides outside the gene matches: 13. The germline CDR1 and CDR2 sequences are LNHDA and SQIVND (reference sequence). This CDR3 has 15 residues. Here the CDR3 DNA reads TGTGCCAGTAGCAAAAGGACAGGGTCGGATTCTGGCTACACCTTC. This gives the protein CASSKRTGSDSGYTF. The variable domain in full, completed from reference TRBV19 and TRBJ1-2, reads DGGITQSPKYLFRKEGQNVTLSCEQNLNHDAMYWYRQDPGQGLRLIYYSQIVNDFQKGDIAEGYSVSREKKESFPLTVTSAQKNPTAFYLCASSKRTGSDSGYTFGSGTRLTVV.

This clone is a singleton in its sample. The rearrangement joins TRBV5-4 to TRBJ2-5; TRBD2 agrees at 10 bases. CDR3 length: 15 amino acids. Germline loops: CDR1 SGHNT, CDR2 YYREEE (reference sequence). V dropped 4 bases and J dropped 5; count of bases not matched to a gene: 8. CDR3 DNA: TGTGCCAGCAGCCCATTAGCGGGAGGAAGTGAGACCCAGTACTTC. Its translation is CASSPLAGGSETQYF.

The rearrangement uses TRBV19 and TRBJ1-1; the D gene is possibly TRBD1 (5 bases). Trimming left V 6 bases short and J 1 base short, with 12 bases between. The CDR3 loop spans 14 amino acids. CDR1 is LNHDA and CDR2 is SQIVND in the germline V gene (reference sequence). This CDR3 reads CASRVTRGNTEAFF. The DNA of the CDR3 is TGTGCCAGTAGAGTGACAAGGGGGAACACTGAAGCTTTCTTT.

The V and J genes are TRBV11-2 and TRBJ2-1, with a possible D match to TRBD1 (7 bases). Deletions cut 1 base from V and 2 bases from J, with 12 bases between. Germline values: CDR1 SGHAT, CDR2 FQNNGV. The CDR3 is 16 residues long. The CDR3 sequence is CASSLGQGGTYNEQFF. CDR3 nucleotide sequence: TGTGCCAGCAGCTTAGGTCAGGGGGGTACCTACAATGAGCAGTTCTTC.

V is TRBV19 and J is TRBJ2-7; 9 bases align to TRBD2. V lost 1 base, J lost 4 bases, and 11 bases stayed unmatched. The length of the CDR3 is 17 residues. Looked up from germline, CDR1 is LNHDA and CDR2 is SQIVND (reference sequence). The CDR3 is CASSIGGSGSSVYEQYF. The CDR3 DNA follows: TGTGCCAGTAGTATAGGGGGTAGCGGGAGTTCCGTATACGAGCAGTACTTC.

V is TRBV11-3 and J is TRBJ2-7; 9 bases line up with TRBD1. The germline V gene encodes CDR1 SGHNT and CDR2 YENEEA. The CDR3 runs to 14 residues. Germline trimming cut 3 bases from V and 2 bases from J; bases unmatched to any gene: 2. The CDR3 DNA reads TGTGCCAGCAGCTTTGGACAGGGGCCCTACGAGCAGTACTTC. The encoded protein is CASSFGQGPYEQYF.

The rearrangement joins TRBV7-2 to TRBJ2-2; 7 positions match TRBD2. The germline V gene has CDR1 SGHTA and CDR2 FQGNSA. The CDR3 is made up of 15 amino acids. J lost 4 bases, V lost 1 base, and 3 bases had no gene match. The DNA of the CDR3 is TGTGCCAGCAGCTTAGATAGGACTAGCACCGGGGAGCTGTTTTTT. Residues: CASSLDRTSTGELFF. The variable domain in full, completed from reference TRBV7-2 and TRBJ2-2, reads GAGVSQSPSNKVTEKGKDVELRCDPISGHTALYWYRQSLGQGLEFLIYFQGNSAPDKSGLPSDRFSAERTGGSVSTLTIQRTQQEDSAVYLCASSLDRTSTGELFFGEGSRLTVL.